Listed below are T cell receptor beta chains from one sample, sequenced in a study of OX40 agonist ivuxolimab in advanced cancers. Using immunoSEQ multiplex PCR, the repertoire was profiled, and TCRdb retains in-frame clones only, with some absent. The sample lists about 60,000 clones, roughly 80% seen once, with around 2% in the top ten. The sequences come from CD4+ or CD8+ T cells sorted from blood, collected in a trial of the OX40 agonist ivuxolimab. Source of these receptors: an adult with an advanced solid tumor such as melanoma, head and neck, liver or kidney cancer. Each CDR3 is given with its conserved first and last residue. The D gene is left open where the match is weak. Clone sizes are given selectively: once, few, many, or a class where the clone is expanded.

J,size,D,V,CDR3,DNA
TRBJ2-1,-,-,TRBV19,CASSLGAYNEQFF,TGTGCCAGTAGCCTCGGGGCCTACAATGAGCAGTTCTTC
TRBJ2-1,-,-,TRBV5-6,CASTDFPGAMFF,TGTGCCAGCACCGACTTCCCTGGGGCAATGTTCTTC
TRBJ2-7,-,-,TRBV7-2,CASSLRGGAEGEQYF,TGTGCCAGCAGCCTCCGTGGGGGGGCGGAGGGGGAGCAGTACTTC
TRBJ2-1,-,TRBD2,TRBV5-4,CASSSGSTPQFGEQFF,TGTGCCAGCAGCAGCGGGAGTACCCCTCAATTTGGTGAGCAGTTCTTC
TRBJ2-1,-,TRBD2,TRBV27,CASSLGGSPYYNEQFF,TGTGCCAGCAGTTTAGGCGGGAGTCCCTACTACAATGAGCAGTTCTTC
TRBJ2-5,-,-,TRBV7-6,CASSLVETQYF,TGTGCCAGCAGCTTAGTGGAGACCCAGTACTTC
TRBJ2-3,-,TRBD1,TRBV5-1,CASSLSGGVPDTQYF,TGCGCCAGCAGCTTATCAGGGGGCGTCCCAGATACGCAGTATTTT
TRBJ2-1,-,TRBD2,TRBV2,CASGGSGSSSSEQFF,TGTGCCAGCGGGGGGAGCGGGAGCTCATCGAGTGAGCAGTTCTTC
TRBJ2-3,-,-,TRBV5-1,CASSLFRRHFDTQYF,TGCGCCAGCAGCTTGTTCCGCAGGCACTTCGATACGCAGTATTTT
TRBJ2-1,once,TRBD2,TRBV9,CASSVATSGSGYNEQFF,TGTGCCAGCAGCGTAGCTACTAGCGGGAGTGGCTACAATGAGCAGTTCTTC